This TCR beta chain was recovered during a study of cytomegalovirus exposure and HLA in healthy donors. CDR1 and CDR2 (germline): MNHNS, SASEGT. The CDR3 totals 15 residues. J gave up 2 bases and V 8 bases, and 8 bases lay outside the gene matches. Clones were sequenced by immunoSEQ multiplex PCR, and TCRdb holds only the in-frame ones, with some missing. The data hold 140,000 to 150,000 clones, with roughly 93% observed a single time. Findings and caveats of the study: It was approximately 160 TCR beta chains that were listed as cytomegalovirus-associated.

There are a few counts of this clone. What it binds is not known. This chain uses TRBV6-1 with TRBJ2-3; 9 nucleotides match TRBD2. Sequenced sample: PBMCs. The source is a man aged 18 to 30 in good health and CMV-seropositive. CDR3 DNA sequence: TGTGCCAGCGCGGCGGGAGGGCCGCACACAGATACGCAGTATTTT. Encoded protein: CASAAGGPHTDTQYF.